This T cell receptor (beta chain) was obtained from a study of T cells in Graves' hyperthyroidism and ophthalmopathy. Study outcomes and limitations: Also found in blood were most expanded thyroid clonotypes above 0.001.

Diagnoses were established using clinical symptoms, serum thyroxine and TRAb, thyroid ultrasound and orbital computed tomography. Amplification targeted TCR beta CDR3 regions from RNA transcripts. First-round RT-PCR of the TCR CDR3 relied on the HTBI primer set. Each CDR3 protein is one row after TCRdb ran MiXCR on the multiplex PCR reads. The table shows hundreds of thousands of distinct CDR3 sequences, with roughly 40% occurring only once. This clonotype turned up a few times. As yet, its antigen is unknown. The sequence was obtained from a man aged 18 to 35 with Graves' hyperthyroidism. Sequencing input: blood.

DNA of the CDR3: TGCGCCAGCATCCCGGAGAGGCTAGCGGGGGACTACGAGCAGTACTTC. Residues: CASIPERLAGDYEQYF. The chain employs TRBV5-1 and TRBJ2-7, with 10 bases matching TRBD2. Germline values: CDR1 SGHRS, CDR2 YFSETQ. This CDR3 comprises 16 residues. The V and J ends lost 6 bases and 3 bases, in that order; junction bases with no gene match: 12.